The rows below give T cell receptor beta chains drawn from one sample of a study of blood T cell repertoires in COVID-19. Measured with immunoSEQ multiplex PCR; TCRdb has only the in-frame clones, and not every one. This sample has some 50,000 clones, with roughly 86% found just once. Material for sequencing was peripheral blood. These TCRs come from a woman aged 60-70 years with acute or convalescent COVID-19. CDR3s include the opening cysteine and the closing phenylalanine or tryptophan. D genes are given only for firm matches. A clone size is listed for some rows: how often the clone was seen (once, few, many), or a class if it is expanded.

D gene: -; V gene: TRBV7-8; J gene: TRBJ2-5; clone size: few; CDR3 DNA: TGTGCCAGCAGCTTAGCGATTAACGTAACCTTCCGGTTAGAGACCCAGTACTTC; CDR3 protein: CASSLAINVTFRLETQYF
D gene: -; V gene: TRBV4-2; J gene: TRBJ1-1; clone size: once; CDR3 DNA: TGTGCCAGCAGCCAAGTGGGCAGGGTAAACACTGAAGCTTTCTTT; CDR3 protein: CASSQVGRVNTEAFF
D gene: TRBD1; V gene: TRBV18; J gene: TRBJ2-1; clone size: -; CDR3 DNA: TGTGCCAGCTCACCCGGACAGGGGGCGTTTCGGGGTGAGCAGTTCTTC; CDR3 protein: CASSPGQGAFRGEQFF
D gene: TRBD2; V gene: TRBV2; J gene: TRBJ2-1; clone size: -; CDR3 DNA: TGTGCCAGCAGGGCCGGGACTAGCGGGCACAATGAGCAGTTCTTC; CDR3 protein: CASRAGTSGHNEQFF
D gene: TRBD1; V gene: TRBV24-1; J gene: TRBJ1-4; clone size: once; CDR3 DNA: TGTGCCACCAGTGAAGCTCGACAGGGGTCAGGTCTACGGGAAAAACTGTTTTTT; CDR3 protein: CATSEARQGSGLREKLFF
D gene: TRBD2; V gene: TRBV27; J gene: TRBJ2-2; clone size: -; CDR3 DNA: TGTGCCAGCAGTGTGACTAGCGGGGGGGCCGTTGGCGGGGAGCTGTTTTTT; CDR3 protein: CASSVTSGGAVGGELFF
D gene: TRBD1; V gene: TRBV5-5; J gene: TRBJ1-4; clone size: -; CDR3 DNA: TGTGCCAGCAGCCTAAATCGACAGGGACTGGATGAAAAACTGTTTTTT; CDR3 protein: CASSLNRQGLDEKLFF
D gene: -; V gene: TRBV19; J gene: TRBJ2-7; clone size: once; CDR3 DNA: TGTGCCAGTAGTCATGCGGGCTCATCTCAGCAGTACTTC; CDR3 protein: CASSHAGSSQQYF
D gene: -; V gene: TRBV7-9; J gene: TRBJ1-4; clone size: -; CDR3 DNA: TGTGCCAGCAGCTTGGGAGAACAGGAAAAACTGTTTTTT; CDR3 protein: CASSLGEQEKLFF
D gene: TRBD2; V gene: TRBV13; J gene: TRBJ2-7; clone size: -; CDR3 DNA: TGTGCCAGCAAGGGACTAGCGGGGGGAGGCCTACGGCAGTACTTC; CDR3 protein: CASKGLAGGGLRQYF
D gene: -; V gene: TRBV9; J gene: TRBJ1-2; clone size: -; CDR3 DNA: TGTGCCAGCAGCGTAGAAGCCGCGGGCGTGGGCTACACCTTC; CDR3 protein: CASSVEAAGVGYTF
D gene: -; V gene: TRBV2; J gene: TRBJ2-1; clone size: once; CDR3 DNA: TGTGCCAGCAGTGAAGCGCGACTAGACTACAATGAGCAGTTCTTC; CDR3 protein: CASSEARLDYNEQFF
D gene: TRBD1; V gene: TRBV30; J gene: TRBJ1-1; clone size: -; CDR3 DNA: TGTGCCTGGAAAAGACAGGGGGCGACTGAAGCTTTCTTT; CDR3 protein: CAWKRQGATEAFF
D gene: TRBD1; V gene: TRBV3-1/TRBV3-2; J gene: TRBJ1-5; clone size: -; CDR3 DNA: TGTGCCAGCAGCGCCGGGACAGGGAGACAGCCCCAGCATTTT; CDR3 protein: CASSAGTGRQPQHF
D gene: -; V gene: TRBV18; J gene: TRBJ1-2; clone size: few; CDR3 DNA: TGTGCCAGCTCACCCTCCCCCGACAGTGTCTATGGCTACACCTTC; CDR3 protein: CASSPSPDSVYGYTF
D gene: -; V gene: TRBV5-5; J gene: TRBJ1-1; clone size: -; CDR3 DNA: TGTGCCAGCAGCGGGGGCCGGCAAAACACTGAAGCTTTCTTT; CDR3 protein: CASSGGRQNTEAFF
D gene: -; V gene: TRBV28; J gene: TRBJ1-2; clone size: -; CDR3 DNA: TGTGCCAGCACCCCCTCCTTGCGAAGGATGGGAGGTGGCTACACCTTC; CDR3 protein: CASTPSLRRMGGGYTF
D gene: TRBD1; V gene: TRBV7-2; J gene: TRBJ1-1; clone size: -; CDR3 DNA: TGTGCCAGCAGCTACTATCGGGACAGGGCTGAAGCTTTCTTT; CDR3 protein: CASSYYRDRAEAFF
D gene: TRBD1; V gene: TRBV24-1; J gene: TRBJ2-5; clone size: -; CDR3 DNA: TGTGCCACCAGTGACCCGGGACAGGGGCGAGAGACCCAGTACTTC; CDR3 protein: CATSDPGQGRETQYF
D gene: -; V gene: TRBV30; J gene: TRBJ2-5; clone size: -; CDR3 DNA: TGTGCCTGGAGTGTGGGAGCGGGCTTCGGAAAGACCCAGTACTTC; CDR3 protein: CAWSVGAGFGKTQYF
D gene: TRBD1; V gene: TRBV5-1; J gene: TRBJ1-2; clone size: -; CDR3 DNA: TGCGCCAGCAGCCCCCGACAGGGACTCTATGGCTACACCTTC; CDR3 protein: CASSPRQGLYGYTF